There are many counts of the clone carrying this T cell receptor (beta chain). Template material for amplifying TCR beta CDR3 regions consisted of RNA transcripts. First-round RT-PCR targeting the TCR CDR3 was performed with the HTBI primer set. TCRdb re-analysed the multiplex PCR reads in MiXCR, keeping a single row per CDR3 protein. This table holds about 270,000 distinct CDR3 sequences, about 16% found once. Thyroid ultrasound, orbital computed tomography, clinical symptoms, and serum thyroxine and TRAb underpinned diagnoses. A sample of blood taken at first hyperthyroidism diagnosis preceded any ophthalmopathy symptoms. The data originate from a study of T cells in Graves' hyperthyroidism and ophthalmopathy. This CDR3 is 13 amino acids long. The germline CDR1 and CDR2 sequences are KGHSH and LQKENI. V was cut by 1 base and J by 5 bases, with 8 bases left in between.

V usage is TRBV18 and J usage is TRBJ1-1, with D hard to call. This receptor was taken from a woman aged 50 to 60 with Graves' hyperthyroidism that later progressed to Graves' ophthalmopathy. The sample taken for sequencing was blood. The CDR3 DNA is TGTGCCAGCTCACCACGGGAGGGTACTGAAGCTTTCTTT. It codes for CASSPREGTEAFF.